These 17 T cell receptor beta chains were all obtained from the same sample, sequenced in a study of blood T cell repertoires in COVID-19. The data were produced by immunoSEQ multiplex PCR, yet TCRdb's version contains in-frame clones alone and is incomplete. The sample gives 65,000 to 80,000 clones, over 75% of which show up once; over 8.5% is in the top ten. Specimen: peripheral blood. Receptors originate from a middle-aged man with acute or convalescent COVID-19.

The rearrangement joins TRBV4-1 to TRBJ2-7; 7 positions match TRBD1. The V and J ends lost 1 base and 0 bases, in that order; junction bases with no gene match: 6. This CDR3 spans 16 amino acids. The germline gives CDR1 MGHRA, CDR2 YSYEKL. CDR3 in amino acids: CASSQVGTAASYEQYF. In DNA, the CDR3 is TGCGCCAGCAGCCAAGTCGGGACAGCAGCCTCCTACGAGCAGTACTTC.

This clone has only a few counts. J is TRBJ1-1 and V is TRBV2, with 8 bases lining up with TRBD1. Germline assignment: CDR1 SNHLY and CDR2 FYNNEI. After removal of 7 bases from V and 1 base from J, the junction contained 8 bases not matched to a gene. CDR3 length: 15 amino acids. CDR3 region: CASKTGEGRNTEAFF. CDR3 DNA: TGTGCCAGCAAGACAGGGGAGGGCAGGAACACTGAAGCTTTCTTT.

V and J are TRBV28 and TRBJ1-2; 7 positions agree with TRBD1. The CDR3 spans 13 residues. V shed 3 bases and J 5 bases; nucleotides not matched to a gene: 3. The germline gives CDR1 MDHEN, CDR2 SYDVKM. CDR3 nucleotides: TGTGCCAGCAGTTTGACAGGGAGGTATGGCTACACCTTC. This gives the protein CASSLTGRYGYTF.

This clone was recorded a few times. The rearrangement joins TRBV10-2 to TRBJ2-6, with 12 nucleotides matching TRBD1. V shed 8 bases and J 3 bases; nucleotides not matched to a gene: 14. This CDR3 is 19 amino acids long. Germline values: CDR1 WSHSY, CDR2 SAAADI. The CDR3: CASRARDRGLRYGANVLTF. Here the CDR3 DNA reads TGCGCCAGCCGGGCCCGGGACAGGGGGCTTAGATATGGGGCCAACGTCCTGACTTTC.

The chain combines TRBV9 with TRBJ1-4; D gene unclear. Trimming cost V 3 bases and J 0 bases, with 6 bases left between them. CDR3 length: 14 amino acids. The germline V gene has CDR1 SGDLS and CDR2 YYNGEE. The CDR3 reads CASSGSATNEKLFF. In DNA form, the CDR3 reads TGTGCCAGCAGCGGCAGTGCAACTAATGAAAAACTGTTTTTT.

The chain links TRBV4-3 to TRBJ2-1; 9 nucleotides line up with TRBD1. Germline CDR1 is LGHNA and CDR2 is YSLEER. With V trimmed by 4 bases and J by 0 bases, 4 bases remained unmatched. This CDR3 contains 16 residues. The DNA of the CDR3 is TGCGCCAGCAGCCGGGACAGGGAATACTCCTACAATGAGCAGTTCTTC. The encoded protein is CASSRDREYSYNEQFF.

The V and J genes are TRBV28 and TRBJ2-5; TRBD1 matches at 9 bases. The CDR3 contains 15 residues. Germline CDR1 MDHEN, CDR2 SYDVKM. The junction had 3 bases not matched to a gene; V was cut back by 3 bases and J by 1 base. CDR3 sequence reads: CASSLGQGRQETQYF. The DNA of the CDR3 is TGTGCCAGCAGTTTGGGACAGGGACGCCAAGAGACCCAGTACTTC.

The J gene is TRBJ2-1, the V gene TRBV27, with 8 bases identical to TRBD1. The V segment lost 8 bases and the J segment 4 bases; nucleotides outside the gene matches: 7. This CDR3 contains 14 residues. The germline gives CDR1 MNHEY, CDR2 SMNVEV (reference sequence). The CDR3 spells CASSSTGEYNEQFF. The CDR3 DNA is TGTGCCAGCTCATCGACAGGGGAATACAATGAGCAGTTCTTC.

The chain has TRBV27 and TRBJ2-1, with 9 positions matching TRBD2. With V trimmed by 8 bases and J by 7 bases, 6 bases remained unmatched. Germline CDR1 and CDR2: MNHEY and SMNVEV (reference sequence). The CDR3 totals 13 residues. Written as DNA, the CDR3 is TGTGCCAGCTGGGGACTAGCTGGGAATGAGCAGTTCTTC. Protein sequence: CASWGLAGNEQFF.

This chain links TRBV6-5 with TRBJ1-6, with D tentatively TRBD1 (5 bases). V was cut by 2 bases and J by 4 bases, with 12 bases left in between. Germline V CDR1 and CDR2: MNHEY, SVGAGI. There are 16 residues in the CDR3. The CDR3 sequence: CASSYELDSYNSPLHF. The CDR3 DNA follows: TGTGCCAGCAGTTACGAACTTGACAGTTATAATTCACCCCTCCACTTT.

V gene TRBV3-1 (or the pseudogene TRBV3-2) combines with J gene TRBJ1-4, with D perhaps TRBD1 (6 bases). The CDR3 consists of 17 residues. Germline assignment: CDR1 LGHDT and CDR2 YNNKEL (reference sequence). V was shortened by 1 base and J by 3 bases, with 15 bases between the two germline ends. The CDR3 DNA is TGTGCCAGCAGCCAAGGGGGGCTCTATTCCCCTAATGAAAAACTGTTTTTT. Amino acids: CASSQGGLYSPNEKLFF.

The chain employs TRBV6-1 and TRBJ1-2; D ambiguous. Germline CDR1 reads MNHNS; CDR2 reads SASEGT. This CDR3 is 17 amino acids long. V lost 1 base and J 0 bases, leaving 15 bases between the germline ends. The CDR3, as DNA: TGTGCCAGCAGTGAAGTAGGGCGGCGGGGTGCTAACTATGGCTACACCTTC. Amino acid sequence: CASSEVGRRGANYGYTF.

The chain links TRBV5-6 to TRBJ1-2; 9 nucleotides match TRBD1. The CDR3 totals 14 residues. Losses at the gene ends were 1 base for V and 8 bases for J; bases not matched to a gene: 6. Looked up from germline, CDR1 is SGHDT and CDR2 is YYEEEE. CDR3 in amino acids: CASSLKGTGLGYTF. The CDR3 coding sequence is TGTGCCAGCAGCTTGAAAGGGACAGGGTTAGGCTACACCTTC.

This chain links TRBV3-1 (or the pseudogene TRBV3-2) with TRBJ1-1; 10 nucleotides match TRBD1. The CDR3 length is 17 residues. CDR1 and CDR2 (germline): LGHDT, YNNKEL (reference sequence). With 2 bases clipped from V and 1 base from J, the junction kept 7 bases outside the gene matches. The CDR3 protein is CASSQYRQGAGNTEAFF. In DNA, the CDR3 is TGTGCCAGCAGCCAATACCGACAGGGGGCGGGGAACACTGAAGCTTTCTTT.

The J gene is TRBJ1-1, the V gene TRBV12-3 or TRBV12-4; 9 bases agree with TRBD1. The junction had 2 bases not matched to a gene; V was cut back by 6 bases and J by 6 bases. The CDR3 sequence is 12 residues long. The CDR3 spells CASRDRGPEAFF. The DNA for the CDR3 is TGTGCCAGCAGGGACAGGGGACCTGAAGCTTTCTTT.

The rearrangement uses TRBV6-5 and TRBJ1-5; the match to TRBD1 covers 7 bases. Germline CDR1 and CDR2: MNHEY and SVGAGI. The CDR3 loop spans 14 amino acids. V lost 5 bases and J lost 0; bases outside the gene matches: 1. DNA for the CDR3: TGTGCCAGCAGTCAGGGGGTTAGCAATCAGCCCCAGCATTTT. The encoded protein is CASSQGVSNQPQHF.

The chain has TRBV9 and TRBJ1-1; 9 bases line up with TRBD1. Trimming took 3 bases from V and 5 from J; bases not matched to a gene: 5. The germline V gene encodes CDR1 SGDLS and CDR2 YYNGEE. The CDR3 is made up of 14 amino acids. The CDR3 spells CASSGTGVRTEAFF. The DNA for the CDR3 is TGTGCCAGCAGCGGGACAGGGGTTCGGACTGAAGCTTTCTTT.